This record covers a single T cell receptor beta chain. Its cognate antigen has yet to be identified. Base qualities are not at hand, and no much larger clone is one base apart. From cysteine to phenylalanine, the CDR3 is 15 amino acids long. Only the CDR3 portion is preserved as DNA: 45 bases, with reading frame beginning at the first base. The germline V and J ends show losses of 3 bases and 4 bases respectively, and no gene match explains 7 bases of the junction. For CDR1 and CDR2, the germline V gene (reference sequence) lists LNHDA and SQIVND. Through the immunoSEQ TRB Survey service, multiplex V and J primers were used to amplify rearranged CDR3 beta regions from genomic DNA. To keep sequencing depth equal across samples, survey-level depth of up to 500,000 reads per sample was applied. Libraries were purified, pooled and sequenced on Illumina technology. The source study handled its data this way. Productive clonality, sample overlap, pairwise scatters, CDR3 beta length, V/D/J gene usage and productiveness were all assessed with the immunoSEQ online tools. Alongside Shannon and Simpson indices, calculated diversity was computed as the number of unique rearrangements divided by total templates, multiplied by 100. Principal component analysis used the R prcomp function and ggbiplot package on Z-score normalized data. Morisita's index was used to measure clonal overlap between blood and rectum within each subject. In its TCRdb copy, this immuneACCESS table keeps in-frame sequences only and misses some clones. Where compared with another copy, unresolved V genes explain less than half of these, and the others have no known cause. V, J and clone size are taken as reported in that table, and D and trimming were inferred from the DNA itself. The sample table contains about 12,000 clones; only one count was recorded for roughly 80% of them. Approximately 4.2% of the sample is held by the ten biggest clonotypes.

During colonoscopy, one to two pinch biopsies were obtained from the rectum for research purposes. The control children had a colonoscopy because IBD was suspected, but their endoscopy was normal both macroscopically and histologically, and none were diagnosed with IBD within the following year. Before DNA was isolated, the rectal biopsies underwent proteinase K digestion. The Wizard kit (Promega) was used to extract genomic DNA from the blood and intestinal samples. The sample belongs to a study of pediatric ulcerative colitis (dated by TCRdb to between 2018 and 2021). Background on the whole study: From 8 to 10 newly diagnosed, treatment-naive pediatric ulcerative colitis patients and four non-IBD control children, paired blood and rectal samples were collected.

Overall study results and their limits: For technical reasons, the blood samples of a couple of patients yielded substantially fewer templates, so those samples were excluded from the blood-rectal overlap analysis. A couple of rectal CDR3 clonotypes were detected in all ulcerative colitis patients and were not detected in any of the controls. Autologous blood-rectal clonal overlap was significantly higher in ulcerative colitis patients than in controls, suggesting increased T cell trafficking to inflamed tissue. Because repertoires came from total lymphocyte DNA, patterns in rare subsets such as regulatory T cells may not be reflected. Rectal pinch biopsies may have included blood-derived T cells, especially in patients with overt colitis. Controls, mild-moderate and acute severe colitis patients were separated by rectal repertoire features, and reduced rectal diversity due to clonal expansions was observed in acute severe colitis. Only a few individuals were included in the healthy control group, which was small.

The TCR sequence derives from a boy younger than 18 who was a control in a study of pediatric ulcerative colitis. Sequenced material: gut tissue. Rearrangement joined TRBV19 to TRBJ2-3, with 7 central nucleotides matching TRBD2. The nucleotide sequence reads TGTGCCAGTAGTATTTTGGCGGGAGTTGCAGATACGCAGTATTTT. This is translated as CASSILAGVADTQYF.